This TCR beta chain was sequenced in a study of blood T cell repertoires in COVID-19. Study-wide context: Specimens from acute and convalescent COVID-19 originated in the United States, Italy and Spain. PBMCs, B-cell-depleted T cells, or T cells were the source of the cDNA or gDNA that made up the material.

This CDR3 region has 15 residues. Germline V gives CDR1 SGHKS, CDR2 YYEKEE (reference sequence). Between the trimmed V and J ends, which lost 3 bases and 7 bases, there was a span of 14 bases. In the original workflow: Cell counts per sample came from amplifying reference gene primers. Only in-frame clones appear in the TCRdb table, and some are missing; sequencing was by immunoSEQ multiplex PCR. V, J and clone size reflect that table, while D and trimming were determined from the DNA. The profile shows about 74,000 clones, roughly 87% of them singletons. Sequencing was carried out using peripheral blood. This receptor was identified in a woman of 80 years or more with active or convalescent COVID-19. The chain links TRBV5-5 to TRBJ1-6; no definite D call. The CDR3 DNA reads as TGTGCCAGCAGCTGGCGGTGGCAGCAAAATTCACCCCTCCACTTT. This encodes CASSWRWQQNSPLHF. The variable domain in full, completed from reference TRBV5-5 and TRBJ1-6, reads DAGVTQSPTHLIKTRGQQVTLRCSPISGHKSVSWYQQVLGQGPQFIFQYYEKEERGRGNFPDRFSARQFPNYSSELNVNALLLGDSALYLCASSWRWQQNSPLHFGNGTRLTVT.